What follows are 5 T cell receptor beta chains derived from one specimen sequenced in a study of T cell responses to AZD1222 COVID-19 vaccine (dated by TCRdb to 2020 to 2023). The library was prepared using the immunoSEQ multiplex PCR assay. TCRdb stores this immuneACCESS table with in-frame sequences only. Part of the clones is absent; in the studies checked, under half of the shortfall reflects unresolved V genes, and no reason is known for the rest. Present in this sample are approximately 110,000 clones, 88% of which were seen just once. The ten most abundant clones make up more than 3.5% of the sample. The meaning of the sample's time point label: baseline before first vaccination. The sequencing used peripheral blood, collected on day 0 of AZD1222 vaccination. The source of these receptors is an adult in good health.

This chain connects TRBV5-4 to TRBJ1-3; the match to TRBD1 covers 7 bases. This CDR3 spans 15 amino acids. After removal of 4 bases from V and 4 bases from J, the junction contained 8 bases not matched to a gene. Germline CDR1 and CDR2: SGHNT and YYREEE (reference sequence). The CDR3 sequence: CASSASEGAGNTIYF. The DNA of the CDR3 is TGTGCCAGCAGCGCGAGCGAGGGGGCAGGAAACACCATATATTTT.

The V call is TRBV4-1, the J call TRBJ2-1, with 10 bases aligning to TRBD2. After removal of 1 base from V and 6 bases from J, the junction contained 3 bases not matched to a gene. The V gene's germline CDR1 is MGHRA and CDR2 YSYEKL. This CDR3 is 15 amino acids long. CDR3 nucleotide sequence: TGCGCCAGCAGCCAAGGACTAGCGGGTGGCAATGAGCAGTTCTTC. This gives the protein CASSQGLAGGNEQFF.

The rearrangement uses TRBV7-9 and TRBJ2-7, with D perhaps TRBD2 (6 bases). V shed 8 bases and J shed 2 bases, with 19 bases lying between them. CDR3 length equals 15 residues. The V gene's germline CDR1 is SEHNR and CDR2 FQNEAQ (reference sequence). CDR3 amino acids: CASLDAGSAPYEQYF. The CDR3 nucleotides read TGTGCCAGCCTAGATGCGGGGTCAGCACCCTACGAGCAGTACTTC.

This chain connects TRBV4-2 to TRBJ1-2; D gene ambiguous. Per germline, CDR1 LGHNA and CDR2 YNFKEQ. The CDR3 totals 14 residues. V gave up 0 bases and J gave up 4 bases, with 9 bases separating them. The CDR3 nucleotides are TGTGCCAGCAGCCAAGAACTGGGTTTCTATGGCTACACCTTC. Its protein product is CASSQELGFYGYTF.

In its sample, this clone was seen a few times. This chain connects TRBV18 to TRBJ1-6; D perhaps matches TRBD1 (6 bases). V was shortened by 5 bases and J by 2 bases, with 19 bases between the two germline ends. The germline V gene has CDR1 KGHSH and CDR2 LQKENI. CDR3 length: 18 amino acids. CDR3 nucleotides: TGTGCCAGCTCAGGTCGACAGGCCAACGGTACCTATAATTCACCCCTCCACTTT. Amino acids: CASSGRQANGTYNSPLHF.